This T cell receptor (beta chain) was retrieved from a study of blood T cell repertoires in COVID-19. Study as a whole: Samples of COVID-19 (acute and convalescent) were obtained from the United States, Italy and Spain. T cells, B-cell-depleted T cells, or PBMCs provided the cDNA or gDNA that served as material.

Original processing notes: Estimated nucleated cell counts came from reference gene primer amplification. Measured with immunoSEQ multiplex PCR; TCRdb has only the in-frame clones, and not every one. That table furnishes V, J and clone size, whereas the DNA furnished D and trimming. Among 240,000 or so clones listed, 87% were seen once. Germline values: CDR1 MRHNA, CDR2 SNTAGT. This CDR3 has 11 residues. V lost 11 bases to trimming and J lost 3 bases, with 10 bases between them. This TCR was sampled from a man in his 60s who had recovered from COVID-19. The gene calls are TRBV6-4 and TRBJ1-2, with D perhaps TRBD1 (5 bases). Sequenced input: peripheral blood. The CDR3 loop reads CADRGYYGYTF. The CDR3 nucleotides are TGTGCCGATAGGGGTTACTATGGCTACACCTTC.